The clone carrying this TCR beta chain was picked up one time. Its target is unknown. The sample belongs to a study of cytomegalovirus exposure and HLA in healthy donors. V lost 6 bases, J lost 5 bases, and 11 bases stayed unmatched. The CDR3 consists of 15 residues. Per germline, CDR1 MNHNS and CDR2 SASEGT. General study results and limits: Reports described diagnosis of cytomegalovirus status by the classifier as highly specific and sensitive. In a later analysis, an Asian-associated ancestry cluster reportedly showed fewer N-insertions than the approximately 620-donor mean. In presence/absence analyses, roughly uniform sequencing depth across donors was assumed. Researchers left out some V segments, among them TRBV6-2 and TRBV6-3, as indistinguishable.

PCR amplification relied on 60 Vbeta primers (plus 13 Jbeta primers). The assay was immunoSEQ multiplex PCR, and TCRdb's table has in-frame clones only and misses some. The sample shows 150,000 to 200,000 clones, approximately 75% of them seen only once. The chain joins TRBV6-1 to TRBJ1-2, with TRBD1 identical over 8 bases. This TCR was recovered from a young woman in good health and CMV-seronegative. Sequences were obtained from PBMCs. Here the CDR3 reads CASSSTGTGAYGYTF. The CDR3, as DNA: TGTGCCAGCAGCAGTACCGGGACAGGCGCATATGGCTACACCTTC.